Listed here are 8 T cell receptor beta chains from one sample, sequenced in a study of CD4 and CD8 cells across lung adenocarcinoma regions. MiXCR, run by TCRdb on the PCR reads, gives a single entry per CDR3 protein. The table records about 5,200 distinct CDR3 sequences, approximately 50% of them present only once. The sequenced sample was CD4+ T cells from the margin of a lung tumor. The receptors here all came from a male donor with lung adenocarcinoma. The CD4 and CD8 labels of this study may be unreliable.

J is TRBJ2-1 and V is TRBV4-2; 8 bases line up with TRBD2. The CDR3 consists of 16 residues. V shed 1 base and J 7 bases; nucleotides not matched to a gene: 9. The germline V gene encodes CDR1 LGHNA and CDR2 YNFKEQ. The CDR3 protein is CASSQVSGKATNEQFF. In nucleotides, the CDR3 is TGTGCCAGCAGCCAAGTTAGCGGGAAAGCTACGAATGAGCAGTTCTTC.

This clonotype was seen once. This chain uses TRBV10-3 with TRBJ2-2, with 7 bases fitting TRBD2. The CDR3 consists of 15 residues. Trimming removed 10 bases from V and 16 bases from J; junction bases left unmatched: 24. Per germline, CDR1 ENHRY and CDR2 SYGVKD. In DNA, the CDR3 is TGTGCCACCTCGTACCGGGAGGCGAGCACAGGTGCGCAGTTTTTT. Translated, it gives CATSYREASTGAQFF.

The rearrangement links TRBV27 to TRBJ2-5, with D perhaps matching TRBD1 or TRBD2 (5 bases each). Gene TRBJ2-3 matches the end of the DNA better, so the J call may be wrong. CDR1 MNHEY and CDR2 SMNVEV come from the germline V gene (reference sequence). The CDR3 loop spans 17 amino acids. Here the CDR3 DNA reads TGTGCCAGCAGTCCGGGGCTAGTAGCCTGTGAGCCAGATACGCAGTATTTT. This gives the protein CASSPGLVACEPDTQYF.

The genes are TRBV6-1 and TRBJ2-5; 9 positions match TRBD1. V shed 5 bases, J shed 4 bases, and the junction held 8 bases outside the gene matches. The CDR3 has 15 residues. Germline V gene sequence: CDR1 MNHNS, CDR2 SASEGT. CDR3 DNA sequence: TGTGCCAGCAGTCAACAGGGGGCCCGCCTAGAGACCCAGTACTTC. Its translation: CASSQQGARLETQYF.

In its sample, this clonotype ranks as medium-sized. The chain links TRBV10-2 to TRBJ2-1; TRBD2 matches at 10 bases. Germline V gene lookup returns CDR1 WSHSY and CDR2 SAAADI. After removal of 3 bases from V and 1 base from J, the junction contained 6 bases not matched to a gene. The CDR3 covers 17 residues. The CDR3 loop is CASSELAGGESYNEQFF. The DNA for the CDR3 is TGCGCCAGCAGTGAATTAGCGGGAGGAGAATCCTACAATGAGCAGTTCTTC.

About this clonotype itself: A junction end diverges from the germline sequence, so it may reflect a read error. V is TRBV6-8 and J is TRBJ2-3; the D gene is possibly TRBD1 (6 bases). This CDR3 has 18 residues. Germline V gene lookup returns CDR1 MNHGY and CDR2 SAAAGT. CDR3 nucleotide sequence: TGTGCCAGCAGTAAGGGGTGGGCTGGGGGCCGTGACCCAGAGACGCAGTATTTT. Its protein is CASSKGWAGGRDPETQYF.

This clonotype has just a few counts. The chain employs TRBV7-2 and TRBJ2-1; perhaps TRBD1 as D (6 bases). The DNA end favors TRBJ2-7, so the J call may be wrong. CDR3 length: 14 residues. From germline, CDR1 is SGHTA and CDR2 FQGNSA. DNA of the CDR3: TGTGCCAGCAGCTTAATGCAGGGGCCCTACGAGCAGTACTTC. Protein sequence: CASSLMQGPYEQYF.

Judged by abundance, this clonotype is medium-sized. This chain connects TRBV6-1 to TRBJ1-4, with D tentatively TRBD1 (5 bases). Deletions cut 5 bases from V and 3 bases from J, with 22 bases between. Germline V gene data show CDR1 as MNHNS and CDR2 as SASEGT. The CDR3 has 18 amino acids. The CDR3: CASSRSGADLAPNEKLFF. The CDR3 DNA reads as TGTGCCAGCAGTCGATCTGGGGCGGACCTTGCTCCTAATGAAAAACTGTTTTTT.